This T cell receptor beta chain was obtained from a study of vaccination effects on CD4 cells after COVID-19. As for the study in general: At 16 days and at one week before vaccination, samples were given by two convalescent patients. IL-2 at 9 to 10 IU/ml and peptides at around 9.6 ug/ml were added to cultured PBMC, around 1.9 million per well.

Isolation of CD4+ T cells took place after less than twelve days of culture. Each culture had half its medium swapped for IL-2 medium on days 3 and 7. As to this clone: The antigen is unknown.

Germline CDR1 is SNHLY and CDR2 is FYNNEI. With 2 bases removed from V and 10 bases from J, the gap between germline ends came to 18 bases. The CDR3 loop spans 15 amino acids. Profiling relied on immunoSEQ multiplex PCR, and the TCRdb table lists in-frame clones only, not all of them. This table holds about 66,000 clones, about two thirds found once. Sequenced material: CD4+ T cells from PBMCs cultured without peptide, taken before COVID-19 vaccination. The V gene is TRBV2, the J gene TRBJ2-1; maybe TRBD2 (6 bases). This TCR derives from a human donor who had a prior SARS-CoV-2 infection. The CDR3 reads CASSESGVTTEEQFF. DNA of the CDR3: TGTGCCAGCAGTGAATCGGGGGTGACTACAGAAGAGCAGTTCTTC.